This TCR beta chain appears in the sequencing data of a study of T cells in Graves' hyperthyroidism and ophthalmopathy. V shed 2 bases and J shed 10 bases, with 11 bases lying between them. Germline-derived CDR1 and CDR2 are MDHEN and SYDVKM. This CDR3 has 12 residues. Investigators excluded patients with uncontrolled infection, other autoimmune disease, pregnancy or lactation. Clinical symptoms, serum thyroxine, TRAb, thyroid ultrasound and orbital computed tomography established diagnosis. Study conclusions and caveats: Most thyroid clonotypes expanded above 0.001 appeared in blood too.

Remarks on this clonotype: The antigen remains undetermined.

TCR beta CDR3 regions were amplified from RNA. The study used the HTBI primer set for a first-round RT-PCR of the TCR CDR3. TCRdb passed the multiplex PCR reads through MiXCR, listing each CDR3 protein once. The sample lists 550,000 to 600,000 distinct CDR3 sequences; more than 45% were seen once. This receptor was taken from an adult woman with Graves' disease, either hyperthyroidism or ophthalmopathy (not recorded which). The specimen sequenced was peripheral blood or thyroid tissue (not recorded which). The chain combines TRBV28 with TRBJ1-1; possible D gene TRBD1, 5 bases. CDR3 in amino acids: CASSLEGKVAFF. The CDR3 nucleotides read TGTGCCAGCAGTTTAGAGGGGAAGGTAGCTTTCTTT.